These 9 T cell receptor beta chains were all obtained from the same sample, sequenced in a study of control samples from healthy donors and cancer patients. Assay: immunoSEQ multiplex PCR; the TCRdb copy retains only in-frame clones and omits some. The repertoire has 150,000 to 200,000 clones, around 89% of them found once; the top ten carry 1.4%. The sample taken for sequencing was blood. These receptors came from a woman aged 45-60 years in good health.

This rearrangement joins TRBV28 to TRBJ1-4; a possible D gene is TRBD1 (6 bases). Trimming took off 6 bases at V and 8 bases at J, with 16 bases between the two ends. The CDR3 totals 14 residues. CDR1 is MDHEN, CDR2 SYDVKM, per germline. This chain's CDR3 is CASRARGAAEKLFF. The CDR3 DNA follows: TGTGCCAGCAGAGCCCGGGGGGCCGCGGAAAAACTGTTTTTT.

The chain has TRBV6-4 and TRBJ1-2, with 8 bases identical to TRBD1. V was pared by 5 bases and J by 1 base, with 3 bases of the junction left unmatched. Germline V gives CDR1 MRHNA, CDR2 SNTAGT. The CDR3 runs 14 residues. The CDR3 nucleotides are TGTGCCAGCAGTCCGGACAGGGTTAACTATGGCTACACCTTC. Protein product: CASSPDRVNYGYTF.

This chain connects TRBV4-1 to TRBJ2-7; TRBD2 is a possible D gene (6 bases). Germline V CDR1 and CDR2: MGHRA, YSYEKL. Trimming cost V 2 bases and J 0 bases, with 20 bases left between them. CDR3 length: 18 amino acids. CDR3 coding DNA: TGCGCCAGCAGCCAACTGGGACTTGAGGGAGTGGGCTCCTACGAGCAGTACTTC. Translated: CASSQLGLEGVGSYEQYF.

This clone has just a few counts. The V and J genes are TRBV3-1 (or the pseudogene TRBV3-2) and TRBJ1-1; D gene ambiguous. Per germline, CDR1 LGHDT and CDR2 YNNKEL (reference sequence). The germline V and J ends were trimmed by 5 bases and 7 bases, with 11 bases remaining between them. This CDR3 has 12 residues. Written as DNA, the CDR3 is TGTGCCAGCAGCATCAAAGGAGTTGAAGCTTTCTTT. It translates to CASSIKGVEAFF.

V gene TRBV4-1 combines with J gene TRBJ1-1, with 12 positions matching TRBD1. Germline CDR1 MGHRA, CDR2 YSYEKL. The CDR3 has 15 amino acids. V gave up 4 bases and J gave up 5 bases; unmatched junction bases: 5. The DNA of the CDR3 is TGCGCCAGCAGCCGTACGGGACAGGGGGCGACTGAAGCTTTCTTT. This sequence encodes CASSRTGQGATEAFF.

The chain employs TRBV11-2 and TRBJ2-3; D is perhaps TRBD1 (5 bases). In germline, CDR1 is SGHAT, CDR2 FQNNGV. V shed 0 bases and J shed 2 bases, with 9 bases lying between them. The CDR3 is 15 amino acids. The CDR3 bases are TGTGCCAGCAGCTTAGACGGACACAACACAGATACGCAGTATTTT. It yields the protein CASSLDGHNTDTQYF.

V gene TRBV6-6 combines with J gene TRBJ1-1; D might be TRBD1 (6 bases). From germline, CDR1 is MNHNY and CDR2 SVGAGI (reference sequence). The CDR3 has 13 residues. Trimming removed 3 bases at V and 7 bases at J, with 12 bases between. CDR3 bases: TGTGCCAGCAGTTATCAACAGGGTGGTGAAGCTTTCTTT. Amino acids: CASSYQQGGEAFF.

The CDR3 loop reads CASSLRQGQGGTGELFF. CDR3 bases: TGCGCCAGCAGCCTACGCCAGGGACAGGGAGGCACCGGGGAGCTGTTTTTT. The chain links TRBV5-1 to TRBJ2-2; 9 nucleotides line up with TRBD1. The CDR3 length is 17 residues. The germline gives CDR1 SGHRS, CDR2 YFSETQ. With V trimmed by 4 bases and J by 4 bases, 11 bases remained unmatched.

V gene TRBV19 combines with J gene TRBJ2-6, with D possibly TRBD2 on 5 matching bases. Germline CDR1 LNHDA, CDR2 SQIVND (reference sequence). V dropped 4 bases and J dropped 0 bases, with 16 bases sitting between them. The CDR3 sequence is 18 residues long. Here the CDR3 DNA reads TGTGCCAGTAGTACGTCTCTTATCGGGGACTCTGGGGCCAACGTCCTGACTTTC. It translates to CASSTSLIGDSGANVLTF.